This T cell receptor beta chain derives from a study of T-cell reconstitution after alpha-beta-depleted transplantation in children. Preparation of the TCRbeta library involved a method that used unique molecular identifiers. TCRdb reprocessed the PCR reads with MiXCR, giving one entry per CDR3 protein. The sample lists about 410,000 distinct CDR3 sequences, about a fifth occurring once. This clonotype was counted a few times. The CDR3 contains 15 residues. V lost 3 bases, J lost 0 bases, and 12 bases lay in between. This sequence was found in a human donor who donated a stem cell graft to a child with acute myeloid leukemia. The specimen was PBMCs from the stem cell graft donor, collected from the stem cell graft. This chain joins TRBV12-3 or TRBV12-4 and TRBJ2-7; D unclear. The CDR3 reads CASSFSGSSSYEQYF. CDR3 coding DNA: TGTGCCAGCAGTTTTAGTGGAAGCAGCTCCTACGAGCAGTACTTC.